These T cell receptor beta chains were read from a single sample in a study of shared T cell receptors in the human thymus. Sequencing was performed with immunoSEQ multiplex PCR; in TCRdb, only in-frame clones are kept and a portion is missing. The table lists around 340,000 clones, 95% of them singletons. Material for sequencing was thymocytes. These receptors all stem from a human donor. Each CDR3 is given with its conserved first and last residue. The D gene is left open where the match is weak.

CASSLEGYRPLAKNIQYF	.	TRBV7-8	18	TRBJ2-4
CASNGHRDIQYF	.	TRBV28	12	TRBJ2-4
CATSRQPWLHLRFGGPGYTF	.	TRBV15	20	TRBJ1-2
CASSEALREENYGYTF	.	TRBV2	16	TRBJ1-2
CASSFQGGGTEAFF	.	TRBV5-1	14	TRBJ1-1
CASSLKYGTGGGNEQFF	.	TRBV27	17	TRBJ2-1
CASGMSGSVDTQYF	TRBD2	TRBV12-5	14	TRBJ2-3
CASSQDYQTGETFTRSNGTDTQYF	TRBD1	TRBV14	24	TRBJ2-3
CASSRDGDGYTF	.	TRBV25-1	12	TRBJ1-2
CASSDGTSGGKETQYF	TRBD2	TRBV10-1	16	TRBJ2-5
CASSPSGVRQPQHF	.	TRBV4-1	14	TRBJ1-5
CASSIGEGVTGEQYF	.	TRBV19	15	TRBJ2-7
CASEGGESGTEQFF	TRBD2	TRBV9	14	TRBJ2-1
CASSYGASGVRYEQYF	TRBD2	TRBV6-5	16	TRBJ2-7
CASNPGGPGGNIQYF	.	TRBV10-1	15	TRBJ2-4
CVLGVESTEAFF	.	TRBV30	12	TRBJ1-1
CASSFSGSAYNEQFF	.	TRBV27	15	TRBJ2-1
CASSLAGPQRNQPQHF	.	TRBV5-6	16	TRBJ1-5
CASSLGQGTSYEQYF	.	TRBV5-1	15	TRBJ2-7
CASVTSGDTDTQYF	TRBD2	TRBV28	14	TRBJ2-3
CASSLDGSAGTQYF	.	TRBV7-2	14	TRBJ2-5
CASSSLSGPNNEQFF	.	TRBV5-1	15	TRBJ2-1
CASSLSVKGEKLFF	.	TRBV11-1	14	TRBJ1-4
CASSLVGRGRENEKLFF	.	TRBV5-1	17	TRBJ1-4
CASYNRGTGELFF	.	TRBV7-2	13	TRBJ2-2
CASSSMTSGHENIQYF	TRBD2	TRBV7-2	16	TRBJ2-4
CASSATDRALGYGYTF	TRBD1	TRBV5-1	16	TRBJ1-2
CASSGTGLSNQPQHF	TRBD1	TRBV9	15	TRBJ1-5
CASSEDRDAYEQYF	TRBD1	TRBV18	14	TRBJ2-7
CASSQALTSGSSYEQYF	TRBD2	TRBV5-1	17	TRBJ2-7
CASSIAEENTEAFF	.	TRBV19	14	TRBJ1-1
CASSVLNVDGTNYGYTF	.	TRBV25-1	17	TRBJ1-2
CASSGAGQLKNTGELFF	.	TRBV19	17	TRBJ2-2
CASSSSGTGDTQYF	TRBD2	TRBV7-9	14	TRBJ2-3
CASSEYDLGETNQPQHF	.	TRBV25-1	17	TRBJ1-5